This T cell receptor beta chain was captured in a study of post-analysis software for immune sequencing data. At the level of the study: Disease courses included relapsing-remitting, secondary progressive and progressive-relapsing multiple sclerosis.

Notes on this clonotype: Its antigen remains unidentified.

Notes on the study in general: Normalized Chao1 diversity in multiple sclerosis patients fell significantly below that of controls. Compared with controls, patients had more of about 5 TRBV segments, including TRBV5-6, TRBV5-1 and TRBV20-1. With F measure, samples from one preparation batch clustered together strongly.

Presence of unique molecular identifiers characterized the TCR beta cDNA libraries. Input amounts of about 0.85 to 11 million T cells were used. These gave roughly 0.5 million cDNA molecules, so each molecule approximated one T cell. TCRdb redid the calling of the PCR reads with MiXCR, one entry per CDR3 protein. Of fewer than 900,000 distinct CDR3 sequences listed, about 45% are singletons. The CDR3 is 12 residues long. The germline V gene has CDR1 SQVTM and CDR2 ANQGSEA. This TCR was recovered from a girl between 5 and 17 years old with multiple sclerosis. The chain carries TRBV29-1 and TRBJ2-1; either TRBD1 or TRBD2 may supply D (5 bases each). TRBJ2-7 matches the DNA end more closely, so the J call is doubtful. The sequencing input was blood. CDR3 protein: CSVGGVEDEQYF. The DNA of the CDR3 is TGCAGCGTTGGAGGGGTTGAGGACGAGCAGTACTTC.